This T cell receptor (beta chain) was observed in a study of blood T cell repertoires in COVID-19. Turning to the study itself: COVID-19 samples from acute and convalescent phases originated in the United States, Italy and Spain. The analysed material was cDNA or gDNA that came from T cells, B-cell-depleted T cells, or PBMCs.

Original processing notes: Nucleated cell counts were estimated from reference gene primer amplification. Assay: immunoSEQ multiplex PCR; the TCRdb copy retains only in-frame clones and omits some. V, J and clone size derive from that table, while D and trimming were established from the DNA sequence. The table records about 270,000 clones, around 82% of them present only once. The CDR3 has 11 residues. The germline V gene encodes CDR1 DFQATT and CDR2 SNEGSKA (reference sequence). The V end lost 6 bases, the J end lost 6 bases, and 9 bases lay between the germline ends. V usage is TRBV20-1 and J usage is TRBJ2-1; D remains ambiguous. This TCR was recovered from a human donor in a cohort sampled during active COVID-19. Source material: peripheral blood. CDR3 nucleotides: TGCAGTGCCACCAGAGGCAATGAGCAGTTCTTC. Translation gives CSATRGNEQFF.